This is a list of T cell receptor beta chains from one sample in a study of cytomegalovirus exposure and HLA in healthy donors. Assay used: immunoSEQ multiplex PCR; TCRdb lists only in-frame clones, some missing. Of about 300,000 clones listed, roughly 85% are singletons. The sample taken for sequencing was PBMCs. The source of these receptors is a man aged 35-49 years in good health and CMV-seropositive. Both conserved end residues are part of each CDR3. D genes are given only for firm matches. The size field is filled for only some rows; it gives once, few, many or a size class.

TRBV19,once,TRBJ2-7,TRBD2,CASTPSGRAVFPSYEQYF,TGTGCCAGTACCCCTAGCGGGAGGGCCGTTTTCCCCTCCTACGAGCAGTACTTC
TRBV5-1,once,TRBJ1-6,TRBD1,CASSRLDQPDRGSSPLHF,TGCGCCAGCAGCCGACTGGACCAACCGGACAGGGGGAGTTCACCCCTCCACTTT
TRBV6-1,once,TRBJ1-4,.,CASSGSGTSNGGEKLFF,TGTGCCAGCAGTGGATCCGGGACATCAAATGGGGGTGAAAAACTGTTTTTT
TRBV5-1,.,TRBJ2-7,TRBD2,CASSSGTGLGYEQYF,TGCGCCAGCAGCTCCGGTACGGGACTAGGCTACGAGCAGTACTTC
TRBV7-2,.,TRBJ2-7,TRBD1,CASSPRSTGGSYEQYF,TGTGCCAGCAGCCCCAGGTCCACAGGGGGTTCCTACGAGCAGTACTTC
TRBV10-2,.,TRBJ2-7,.,CASSRSSYEQYF,TGCGCCAGCAGCCGGAGCTCCTACGAGCAGTACTTC
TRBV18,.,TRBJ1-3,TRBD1,CASSPGQLPRGGNTIYF,TGTGCCAGCTCACCGGGACAGTTACCGCGAGGGGGAAACACCATATATTTT
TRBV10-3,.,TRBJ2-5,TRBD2,CAISGRGETQYF,TGTGCCATCAGTGGGCGGGGGGAGACCCAGTACTTC
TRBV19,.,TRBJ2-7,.,CASSIRGVPYEQYF,TGTGCCAGTAGTATCCGGGGAGTCCCCTACGAGCAGTACTTC
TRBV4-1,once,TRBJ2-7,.,CASKGLSSYEQYF,TGCGCCAGCAAGGGACTGAGCTCCTACGAGCAGTACTTC
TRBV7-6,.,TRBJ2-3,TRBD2,CASRGGLAGPDTQYF,TGTGCCAGCAGGGGGGGACTAGCGGGACCAGATACGCAGTATTTT
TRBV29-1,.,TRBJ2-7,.,CSVVPPGLYEQYF,TGCAGCGTTGTTCCCCCCGGACTCTACGAGCAGTACTTC
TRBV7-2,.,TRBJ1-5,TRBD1,CASSFGQVNQPQHF,TGTGCCAGCAGCTTTGGACAGGTCAATCAGCCCCAGCATTTT
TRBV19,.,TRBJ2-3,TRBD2,CASRRRESTDTQYF,TGTGCCAGTAGACGGCGGGAGTCTACAGATACGCAGTATTTT
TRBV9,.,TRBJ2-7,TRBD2,CASSPRLAGGVEQYF,TGTGCCAGCAGCCCCCGACTAGCGGGAGGGGTTGAGCAGTACTTC
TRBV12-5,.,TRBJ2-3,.,CASGAGTSSTDTQYF,TGTGCTAGTGGGGCCGGGACTTCTAGCACAGATACGCAGTATTTT
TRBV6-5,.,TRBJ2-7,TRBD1,CASYRDRGGEQYF,TGTGCCAGTTACCGGGACAGGGGGGGCGAGCAGTACTTC
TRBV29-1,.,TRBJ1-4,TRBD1,CSVDIQGAGEKLFF,TGCAGCGTTGATATCCAGGGGGCGGGTGAAAAACTGTTTTTT
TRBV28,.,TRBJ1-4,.,CATLIGGGRNEKLFF,TGTGCCACCTTAATTGGGGGGGGGCGTAATGAAAAACTGTTTTTT
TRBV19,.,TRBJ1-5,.,CASSIAAGDDNQPQHF,TGTGCCAGTAGTATAGCTGCGGGGGACGACAATCAGCCCCAGCATTTT